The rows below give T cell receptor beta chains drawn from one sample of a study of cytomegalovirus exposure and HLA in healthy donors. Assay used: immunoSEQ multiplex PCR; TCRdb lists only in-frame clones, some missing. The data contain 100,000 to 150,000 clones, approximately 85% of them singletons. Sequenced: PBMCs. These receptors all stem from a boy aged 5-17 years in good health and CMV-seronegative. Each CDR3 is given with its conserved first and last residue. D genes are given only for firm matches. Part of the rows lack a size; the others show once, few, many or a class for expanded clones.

CDR3 protein: CASSWPGGTEAFF
CDR3 DNA: TGTGCCAGCAGCTGGCCAGGGGGAACTGAAGCTTTCTTT
J gene: TRBJ1-1
CDR3 length: 13
clone size: NA
V gene: TRBV5-8
D gene: TRBD1

CDR3 protein: CASSVLEGRVNTEAFF
CDR3 DNA: TGCGCCAGCAGCGTCTTGGAGGGTAGGGTAAACACTGAAGCTTTCTTT
J gene: TRBJ1-1
CDR3 length: 16
clone size: NA
V gene: TRBV5-1
D gene: NA

CDR3 protein: CASSQGRDRDYEQYF
CDR3 DNA: TGCGCCAGCAGCCAAGGGAGGGACAGGGACTACGAGCAGTACTTC
J gene: TRBJ2-7
CDR3 length: 15
clone size: few
V gene: TRBV4-3
D gene: TRBD1

CDR3 protein: CASSFSGNYGYTF
CDR3 DNA: TGTGCCAGCAGCTTTTCGGGTAACTATGGCTACACCTTC
J gene: TRBJ1-2
CDR3 length: 13
clone size: NA
V gene: TRBV5-6
D gene: NA

CDR3 protein: CASSPGISTDTQYF
CDR3 DNA: TGTGCCAGCAGCCCGGGGATTAGCACAGATACGCAGTATTTT
J gene: TRBJ2-3
CDR3 length: 14
clone size: NA
V gene: TRBV7-2
D gene: NA

CDR3 protein: CASSRGSNEQFF
CDR3 DNA: TGTGCCAGCTCGCGGGGGAGTAATGAGCAGTTCTTC
J gene: TRBJ2-1
CDR3 length: 12
clone size: NA
V gene: TRBV6-7
D gene: TRBD2

CDR3 protein: CASSIVTGKEKAFF
CDR3 DNA: TGTGCCAGTAGTATAGTTACAGGGAAGGAGAAAGCTTTCTTT
J gene: TRBJ1-1
CDR3 length: 14
clone size: NA
V gene: TRBV19
D gene: NA

CDR3 protein: CAISEELGSGSYNEQFF
CDR3 DNA: TGTGCCATCAGTGAGGAGCTGGGGAGCGGATCCTACAATGAGCAGTTCTTC
J gene: TRBJ2-1
CDR3 length: 17
clone size: NA
V gene: TRBV10-3
D gene: NA

CDR3 protein: CASSHHVGVVDSGNTIYF
CDR3 DNA: TGCGCCAGCAGCCACCATGTAGGGGTGGTGGACTCTGGAAACACCATATATTTT
J gene: TRBJ1-3
CDR3 length: 18
clone size: once
V gene: TRBV4-3
D gene: NA

CDR3 protein: CASSPTGFAGSHEQYF
CDR3 DNA: TGTGCCAGCAGCCCCACGGGCTTTGCGGGGTCCCACGAGCAGTACTTC
J gene: TRBJ2-7
CDR3 length: 16
clone size: NA
V gene: TRBV7-9
D gene: NA

CDR3 protein: CSVEEVDKPHWSF
CDR3 DNA: TGCAGCGTTGAAGAAGTAGACAAACCCCATTGGTCCTTT
J gene: TRBJ1-1
CDR3 length: 13
clone size: NA
V gene: TRBV29-1
D gene: NA

CDR3 protein: CASRSGGTSGSYGYTF
CDR3 DNA: TGTGCCAGCAGGTCAGGGGGCACGAGCGGTAGCTATGGCTACACCTTC
J gene: TRBJ1-2
CDR3 length: 16
clone size: NA
V gene: TRBV7-2
D gene: TRBD1

CDR3 protein: CASSQIGGRASYNEQFF
CDR3 DNA: TGTGCCAGCAGCCAGATCGGCGGGAGGGCCTCCTACAATGAGCAGTTCTTC
J gene: TRBJ2-1
CDR3 length: 17
clone size: NA
V gene: TRBV7-9
D gene: TRBD2

CDR3 protein: CASSEAGGSYNEQFF
CDR3 DNA: TGTGCCAGCAGTGAAGCGGGAGGCTCCTACAATGAGCAGTTCTTC
J gene: TRBJ2-1
CDR3 length: 15
clone size: NA
V gene: TRBV6-1
D gene: NA

CDR3 protein: CASSLKGGRPLAGEQYF
CDR3 DNA: TGTGCCAGCAGTTTAAAGGGCGGGAGGCCCCTGGCGGGCGAGCAGTACTTC
J gene: TRBJ2-7
CDR3 length: 17
clone size: NA
V gene: TRBV27
D gene: TRBD2

CDR3 protein: CASSPSNTEAFF
CDR3 DNA: TGTGCCAGCAGTCCTTCCAACACTGAAGCTTTCTTT
J gene: TRBJ1-1
CDR3 length: 12
clone size: few
V gene: TRBV6-5
D gene: NA

CDR3 protein: CASSRQGESNEQFF
CDR3 DNA: TGTGCCAGCTCACGGCAGGGGGAGTCCAATGAGCAGTTCTTC
J gene: TRBJ2-1
CDR3 length: 14
clone size: NA
V gene: TRBV18
D gene: TRBD1

CDR3 protein: CASSLDRGTGLNTEAFF
CDR3 DNA: TGTGCCAGCAGCTTGGACAGGGGGACAGGGTTGAACACTGAAGCTTTCTTT
J gene: TRBJ1-1
CDR3 length: 17
clone size: few
V gene: TRBV5-6
D gene: TRBD1

CDR3 protein: CASSSGNYEQYF
CDR3 DNA: TGCGCCAGCAGCTCAGGGAACTACGAGCAGTACTTC
J gene: TRBJ2-7
CDR3 length: 12
clone size: NA
V gene: TRBV5-1
D gene: NA

CDR3 protein: CAAEGQGNFNEQFF
CDR3 DNA: TGTGCCGCGGAGGGACAGGGGAATTTCAATGAGCAGTTCTTC
J gene: TRBJ2-1
CDR3 length: 14
clone size: NA
V gene: TRBV10-3
D gene: TRBD1

CDR3 protein: CASSPRGKGDIQYF
CDR3 DNA: TGTGCCAGCAGCCCACGGGGGAAGGGAGACATTCAGTACTTC
J gene: TRBJ2-4
CDR3 length: 14
clone size: NA
V gene: TRBV13
D gene: NA

CDR3 protein: CASSQTGIWYGYTF
CDR3 DNA: TGTGCCAGCAGTCAAACGGGGATTTGGTATGGCTACACCTTC
J gene: TRBJ1-2
CDR3 length: 14
clone size: NA
V gene: TRBV25-1
D gene: NA

CDR3 protein: CASSRTGGSYGYTF
CDR3 DNA: TGTGCCAGCAGCCGGACAGGGGGCAGCTATGGCTACACCTTC
J gene: TRBJ1-2
CDR3 length: 14
clone size: NA
V gene: TRBV5-4
D gene: TRBD1

CDR3 protein: CASSPGLAGVGELFF
CDR3 DNA: TGTGCCAGCAGTCCGGGACTAGCGGGAGTCGGGGAGCTGTTTTTT
J gene: TRBJ2-2
CDR3 length: 15
clone size: NA
V gene: TRBV6-5
D gene: TRBD2

CDR3 protein: CASSLATSTDTQYF
CDR3 DNA: TGTGCCAGCAGTTTAGCGACTAGCACAGATACGCAGTATTTT
J gene: TRBJ2-3
CDR3 length: 14
clone size: NA
V gene: TRBV5-4
D gene: NA

CDR3 protein: CASSLNRNTEAFF
CDR3 DNA: TGTGCCAGCAGCTTGAACAGAAACACTGAAGCTTTCTTT
J gene: TRBJ1-1
CDR3 length: 13
clone size: NA
V gene: TRBV7-2
D gene: NA

CDR3 protein: CASSQGKSTRNSPLHF
CDR3 DNA: TGCGCCAGCAGCCAAGGAAAGTCTACGAGAAATTCACCCCTCCACTTT
J gene: TRBJ1-6
CDR3 length: 16
clone size: NA
V gene: TRBV4-1
D gene: NA

CDR3 protein: CASSRSGIEQFF
CDR3 DNA: TGTGCCAGCAGTCGGTCGGGGATAGAGCAGTTCTTC
J gene: TRBJ2-1
CDR3 length: 12
clone size: NA
V gene: TRBV2
D gene: NA

CDR3 protein: CASSESTGGGSGYTF
CDR3 DNA: TGTGCCAGCAGTGAAAGTACAGGGGGTGGCTCTGGCTACACCTTC
J gene: TRBJ1-2
CDR3 length: 15
clone size: NA
V gene: TRBV6-1
D gene: TRBD1

CDR3 protein: CASTPGGDNTEAFF
CDR3 DNA: TGTGCCAGCACCCCAGGAGGCGATAACACTGAAGCTTTCTTT
J gene: TRBJ1-1
CDR3 length: 14
clone size: NA
V gene: TRBV6-1
D gene: NA

CDR3 protein: CASSSFGQGTHEQYF
CDR3 DNA: TGTGCCAGCAGTTCCTTTGGACAGGGGACCCACGAGCAGTACTTC
J gene: TRBJ2-7
CDR3 length: 15
clone size: NA
V gene: TRBV27
D gene: TRBD1

CDR3 protein: CASSLTSGNEQFF
CDR3 DNA: TGTGCCAGCAGCTTGACTAGCGGTAATGAGCAGTTCTTC
J gene: TRBJ2-1
CDR3 length: 13
clone size: NA
V gene: TRBV5-6
D gene: TRBD2

CDR3 protein: CASSSPTGGTDTQYF
CDR3 DNA: TGCGCCAGCAGCTCGCCGACCGGGGGCACAGATACGCAGTATTTT
J gene: TRBJ2-3
CDR3 length: 15
clone size: NA
V gene: TRBV5-1
D gene: NA